These T cell receptor beta chains were read from a single sample in a study of early T cells in non-severe SARS-CoV-2 infection. A single record per CDR3 protein comes from TCRdb applying MiXCR to the 5' RACE reads. The sample shows some 48,000 distinct CDR3 sequences, 6.2% of them seen only once. Source: whole blood, taken at baseline. The receptor set was obtained from an adult who was a healthcare worker with PCR-confirmed SARS-CoV-2 infection or an uninfected control (not recorded which). CDR3s include the opening cysteine and the closing phenylalanine or tryptophan. The D gene is left open where the match is weak. The listing skips clone size in some rows; elsewhere it reads once, few, many or a size class.

d_call	clone_size	v_call	j_call	cdr3_aa	cdr3_nt
-	many	TRBV20-1	TRBJ2-7	CSARDPRGVYEQYF	TGCAGTGCTAGAGATCCCAGGGGAGTCTACGAGCAGTACTTC
-	many	TRBV28	TRBJ2-7	CASSLAQQNEQYF	TGTGCCAGCAGTTTGGCACAGCAAAACGAGCAGTACTTC
TRBD2	many	TRBV20-1	TRBJ2-1	CSASGGGSGSYEQFF	TGCAGTGCTAGCGGGGGGGGTAGCGGGAGCTATGAGCAGTTCTTC
-	-	TRBV14	TRBJ1-1	CASSQGRGHNTEAFF	TGTGCCAGCAGCCAGGGCCGGGGACATAACACTGAAGCTTTCTTT
-	-	TRBV6-5	TRBJ2-7	CASSYGGIRSYEQYF	TGTGCCAGCAGTTACGGGGGAATACGCTCCTACGAGCAGTACTTC
-	many	TRBV2	TRBJ1-5	CASSENTNSNQPQHF	TGTGCCAGCAGTGAGAATACAAATAGCAATCAGCCCCAGCATTTT
-	many	TRBV5-4	TRBJ2-1	CASSFTNEQFF	TGTGCCAGCAGCTTTACGAATGAGCAGTTCTTC
TRBD1	few	TRBV20-1	TRBJ2-7	CSARHDRAIYEQYF	TGCAGTGCTAGACATGACAGGGCGATCTACGAGCAGTACTTC
-	few	TRBV9	TRBJ2-7	CASSVGISFGEQYF	TGTGCCAGCAGCGTAGGGATAAGCTTTGGGGAGCAGTACTTC
-	many	TRBV7-2	TRBJ1-5	CASSLAGGSQPQHF	TGTGCCAGCAGCTTAGCGGGGGGTAGTCAGCCCCAGCATTTT
-	few	TRBV19	TRBJ2-2	CASSIPQAVPGELFF	TGTGCCAGTAGTATACCGCAGGCGGTACCCGGGGAGCTGTTTTTT
TRBD2	few	TRBV20-1	TRBJ2-2	CSAMTSGSTGELFF	TGCAGTGCTATGACTAGCGGGAGCACCGGGGAGCTGTTTTTT
-	many	TRBV3-1	TRBJ2-7	CASSQGWTRTVEQYF	TGTGCCAGCAGCCAAGGTTGGACAAGAACGGTCGAGCAGTACTTC
-	few	TRBV19	TRBJ2-2	CASNFDTGELFF	TGTGCCAGTAACTTCGACACCGGGGAGCTGTTTTTT
-	-	TRBV28	TRBJ2-5	CASSWTQVGETQYF	TGTGCCAGCAGTTGGACCCAGGTGGGGGAGACCCAGTACTTC
-	few	TRBV28	TRBJ2-2	CASRADDSPGELFF	TGTGCCAGCAGGGCCGACGATTCCCCCGGGGAGCTGTTTTTT
TRBD2	few	TRBV6-6	TRBJ2-2	CASSYFLLAGGKNTGELFF	TGTGCCAGCAGTTACTTCTTGCTAGCGGGAGGGAAAAACACCGGGGAGCTGTTTTTT
-	few	TRBV7-2	TRBJ1-6	CASSLAGLPMDGSPLHF	TGTGCCAGCAGCTTAGCAGGTCTACCGATGGATGGTTCACCCCTCCACTTT
-	-	TRBV14	TRBJ1-3	CASSPSRSGNTIYF	TGTGCCAGCAGCCCCAGTCGCTCTGGAAACACCATATATTTT
TRBD2	-	TRBV20-1	TRBJ2-7	CSVPPGGAAFHEQYF	TGCAGTGTCCCACCCGGGGGGGCGGCCTTCCACGAGCAGTACTTC
TRBD2	few	TRBV20-1	TRBJ2-1	CSAHGTSGYYSYNEQFF	TGCAGTGCCCACGGGACTAGCGGGTACTACTCCTACAATGAGCAGTTCTTC
-	few	TRBV2	TRBJ2-2	CASSETHTGELFF	TGTGCCAGCAGTGAAACTCACACCGGGGAGCTGTTTTTT
-	many	TRBV9	TRBJ2-1	CASSPGGDPHNEQFF	TGTGCCAGCAGCCCCGGCGGGGATCCACACAATGAGCAGTTCTTC
TRBD1	many	TRBV11-2	TRBJ1-4	CASSPIGTGGEKLFF	TGTGCCAGCAGCCCCATCGGGACAGGGGGTGAAAAACTGTTTTTT
-	-	TRBV5-1	TRBJ1-4	CASSLGSGATNEKLFF	TGCGCCAGCAGCTTGGGTTCAGGCGCAACTAATGAAAAACTGTTTTTT
-	many	TRBV6-2/TRBV6-3	TRBJ1-1	CASNPRRGAEAFF	TGTGCCAGCAACCCTAGACGGGGGGCTGAAGCTTTCTTT
TRBD1	medium-sized	TRBV20-1	TRBJ1-6	CSARGGQAPLHF	TGCAGTGCTAGAGGAGGACAGGCACCCCTCCACTTT
TRBD2	-	TRBV9	TRBJ2-1	CASSTRSGSSYNEQFF	TGTGCCAGCAGCACCCGGAGCGGGAGTTCCTACAATGAGCAGTTCTTC
TRBD1	many	TRBV19	TRBJ1-5	CASSIVRGRGQPQHF	TGTGCCAGTAGTATCGTAAGGGGGCGTGGGCAGCCCCAGCATTTT
-	-	TRBV24-1	TRBJ1-3	CATSGGQPNSGNTIYF	TGTGCCACCAGTGGCGGGCAGCCGAACTCTGGAAACACCATATATTTT
-	few	TRBV19	TRBJ2-1	CASRLTDRYNEQFF	TGTGCCAGTAGACTAACTGATCGATACAATGAGCAGTTCTTC
TRBD2	many	TRBV7-6	TRBJ2-2	CASSSPGLAGHANTGELFF	TGTGCCAGCAGCTCACCGGGACTAGCGGGACACGCGAACACCGGGGAGCTGTTTTTT
-	many	TRBV7-9	TRBJ2-3	CASSLDLSTDTQYF	TGTGCCAGCAGCTTAGACCTAAGCACAGATACGCAGTATTTT
TRBD1	few	TRBV19	TRBJ2-7	CASSFRDSSYEQYF	TGTGCCAGTAGTTTCCGGGACAGCTCCTACGAGCAGTACTTC
-	many	TRBV20-1	TRBJ2-7	CSARAFSEKIYEQYF	TGCAGTGCTAGAGCCTTTAGCGAAAAGATCTACGAGCAGTACTTC
-	-	TRBV10-3	TRBJ2-3	CAISESDSGDTQYF	TGTGCCATCAGTGAGTCGGATAGTGGGGATACGCAGTATTTT
-	-	TRBV20-1	TRBJ1-2	CSASIRLGGYTF	TGCAGTGCTAGTATCCGGCTAGGCGGCTACACCTTC
TRBD1	medium-sized	TRBV7-8	TRBJ2-6	CASTPRGDRAGANVLTF	TGTGCCAGCACCCCGAGGGGGGACAGGGCTGGGGCCAACGTCCTGACTTTC
-	few	TRBV4-2	TRBJ1-1	CASSQEGGTEAFF	TGTGCCAGCAGCCAAGAAGGAGGAACTGAAGCTTTCTTT
-	many	TRBV18	TRBJ2-7	CASSGSKTSYEQYF	TGTGCCAGCTCGGGGAGCAAGACCTCCTACGAGCAGTACTTC
-	-	TRBV28	TRBJ2-2	CASMGAVTGELFF	TGTGCCAGCATGGGGGCCGTAACCGGGGAGCTGTTTTTT
-	many	TRBV21-1	TRBJ2-7	CASSKDPGTVPQEQYF	TGTGCCAGCAGCAAAGATCCCGGGACAGTCCCGCAGGAGCAGTACTTC
TRBD2	few	TRBV4-1	TRBJ2-7	CASSQDPSSGRYEQYF	TGCGCCAGCAGCCAAGACCCATCTAGCGGGAGATACGAGCAGTACTTC
TRBD2	few	TRBV2	TRBJ2-7	CASRASGRAYEQYF	TGTGCCAGCAGAGCTAGCGGGAGGGCCTACGAGCAGTACTTC
-	many	TRBV20-1	TRBJ2-1	CSARLFYNEQFF	TGCAGTGCTAGACTATTCTACAATGAGCAGTTCTTC
TRBD2	many	TRBV7-9	TRBJ2-1	CASSSDSGRSFWNEQFF	TGTGCCAGCAGCTCAGATAGCGGGAGGAGCTTTTGGAATGAGCAGTTCTTC
TRBD1	many	TRBV5-8	TRBJ1-5	CASSLGDREGQPQHF	TGTGCCTCCAGCTTGGGGGACAGGGAAGGTCAGCCCCAGCATTTT
-	-	TRBV12-3/TRBV12-4	TRBJ2-5	CASGGPGGVETQYF	TGTGCCAGCGGGGGACCCGGGGGCGTCGAGACCCAGTACTTC
-	many	TRBV6-5	TRBJ2-4	CASSWGDSLYF	TGTGCCAGCAGTTGGGGGGACAGCCTGTACTTC
-	many	TRBV10-3	TRBJ2-3	CAISVSDTQYF	TGTGCCATCAGTGTTTCAGATACGCAGTATTTT
-	-	TRBV2	TRBJ2-2	CASSRQQTNTGELFF	TGTGCCAGCAGTAGACAACAGACGAACACCGGGGAGCTGTTTTTT